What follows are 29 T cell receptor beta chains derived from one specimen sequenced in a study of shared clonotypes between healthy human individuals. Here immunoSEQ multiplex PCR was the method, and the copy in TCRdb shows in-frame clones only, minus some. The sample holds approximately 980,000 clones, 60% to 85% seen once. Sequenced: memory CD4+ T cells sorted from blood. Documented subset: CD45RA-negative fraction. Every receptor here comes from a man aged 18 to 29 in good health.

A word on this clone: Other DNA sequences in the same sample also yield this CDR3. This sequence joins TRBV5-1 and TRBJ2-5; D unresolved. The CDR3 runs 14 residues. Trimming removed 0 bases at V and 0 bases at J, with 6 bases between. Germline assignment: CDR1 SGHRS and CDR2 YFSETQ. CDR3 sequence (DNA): TGCGCCAGCAGCTTGGGTGGGTACCAAGAGACCCAGTACTTC. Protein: CASSLGGYQETQYF.

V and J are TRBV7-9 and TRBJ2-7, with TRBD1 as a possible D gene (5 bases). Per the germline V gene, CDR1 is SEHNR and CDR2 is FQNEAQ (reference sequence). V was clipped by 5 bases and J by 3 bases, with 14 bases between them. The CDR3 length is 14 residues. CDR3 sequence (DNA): TGTGCCAGCAGCCACTCATCAGGGAACTACGAGCAGTACTTC. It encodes CASSHSSGNYEQYF.

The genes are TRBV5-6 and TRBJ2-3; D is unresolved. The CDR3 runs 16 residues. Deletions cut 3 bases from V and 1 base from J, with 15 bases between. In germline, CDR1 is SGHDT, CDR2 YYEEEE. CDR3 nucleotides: TGTGCCAGCAGCTCCCCGGTGACGCCGGGCACAGATACGCAGTATTTT. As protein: CASSSPVTPGTDTQYF.

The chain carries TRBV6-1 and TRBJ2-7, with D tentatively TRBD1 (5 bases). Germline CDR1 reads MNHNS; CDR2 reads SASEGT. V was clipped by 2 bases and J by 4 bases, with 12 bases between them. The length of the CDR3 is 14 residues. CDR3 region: CASSELPGQYEQYF. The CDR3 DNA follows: TGTGCCAGCAGTGAATTACCAGGGCAGTACGAGCAGTACTTC.

This chain's CDR3 is CASSLGYRGMETQYF. The CDR3 DNA follows: TGTGCCAGCAGCTTAGGTTACAGGGGCATGGAGACCCAGTACTTC. The chain carries TRBV7-2 and TRBJ2-5, with 7 nucleotides matching TRBD1. Germline trimming cut 1 base from V and 5 bases from J; bases unmatched to any gene: 7. There are 15 residues in the CDR3. In germline, CDR1 is SGHTA, CDR2 FQGNSA.

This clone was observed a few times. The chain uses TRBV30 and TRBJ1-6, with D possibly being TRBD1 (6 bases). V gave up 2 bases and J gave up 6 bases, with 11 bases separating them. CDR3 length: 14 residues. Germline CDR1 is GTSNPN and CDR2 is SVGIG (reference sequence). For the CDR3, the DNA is TGTGCCTGGAGTTCGGGGGCGGGTAATTCACCCCTCCACTTT. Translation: CAWSSGAGNSPLHF. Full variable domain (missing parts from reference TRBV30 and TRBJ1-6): SQTIHQWPATLVQPVGSPLSLECTVEGTSNPNLYWYRQAAGRGLQLLFYSVGIGQISSEVPQNLSASRPQDRQFILSSKKLLLSDSGFYLCAWSSGAGNSPLHFGNGTRLTVT.

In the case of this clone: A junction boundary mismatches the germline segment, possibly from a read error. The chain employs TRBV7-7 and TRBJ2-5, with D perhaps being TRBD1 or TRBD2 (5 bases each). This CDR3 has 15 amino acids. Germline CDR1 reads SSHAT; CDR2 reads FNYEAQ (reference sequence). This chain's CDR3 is CASSPGRPYQETQYF. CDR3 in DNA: TGTGCTAGCAGCCCGGGACGACCGTACCAAGAGACCCAGTACTTC.

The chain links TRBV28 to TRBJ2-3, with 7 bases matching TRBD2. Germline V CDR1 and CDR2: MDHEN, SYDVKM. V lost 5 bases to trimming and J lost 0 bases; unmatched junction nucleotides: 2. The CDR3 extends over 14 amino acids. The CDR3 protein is CASSTSVSTDTQYF. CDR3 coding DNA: TGTGCCAGCAGTACTAGCGTTAGCACAGATACGCAGTATTTT. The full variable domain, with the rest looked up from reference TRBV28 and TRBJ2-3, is DVKVTQSSRYLVKRTGEKVFLECVQDMDHENMFWYRQDPGLGLRLIYFSYDVKMKEKGDIPEGYSVSREKKERFSLILESASTNQTSMYLCASSTSVSTDTQYFGPGTRLTVL.

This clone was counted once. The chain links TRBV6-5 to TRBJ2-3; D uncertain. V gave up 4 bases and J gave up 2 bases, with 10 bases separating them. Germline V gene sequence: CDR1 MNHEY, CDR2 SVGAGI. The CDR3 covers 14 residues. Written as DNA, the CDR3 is TGTGCCAGCAGTTTCGGTCAGAACACAGATACGCAGTATTTT. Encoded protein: CASSFGQNTDTQYF.

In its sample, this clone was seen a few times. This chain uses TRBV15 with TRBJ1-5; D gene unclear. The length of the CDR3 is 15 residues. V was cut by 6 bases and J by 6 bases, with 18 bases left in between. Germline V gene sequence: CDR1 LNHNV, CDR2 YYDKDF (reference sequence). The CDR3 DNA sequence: TGTGCCACCAGATCCGGGTCTCTTTCAGCTCAGCCCCAGCATTTT. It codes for CATRSGSLSAQPQHF.

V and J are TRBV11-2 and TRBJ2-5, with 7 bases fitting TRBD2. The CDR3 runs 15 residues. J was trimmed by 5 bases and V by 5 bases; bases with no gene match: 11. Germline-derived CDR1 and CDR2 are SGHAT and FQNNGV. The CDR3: CASSRDYLGLETQYF. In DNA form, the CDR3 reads TGTGCCAGCAGCCGGGACTATCTGGGGTTGGAGACCCAGTACTTC.

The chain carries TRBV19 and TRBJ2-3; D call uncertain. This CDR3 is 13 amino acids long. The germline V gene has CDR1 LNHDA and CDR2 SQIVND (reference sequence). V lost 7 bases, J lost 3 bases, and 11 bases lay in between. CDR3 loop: CASTAEGTDTQYF. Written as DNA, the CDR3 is TGTGCCAGTACCGCCGAAGGAACAGATACGCAGTATTTT.

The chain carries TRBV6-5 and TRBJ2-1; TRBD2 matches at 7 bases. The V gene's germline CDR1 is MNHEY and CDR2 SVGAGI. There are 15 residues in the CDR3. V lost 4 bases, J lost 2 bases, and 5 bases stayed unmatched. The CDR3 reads CASSSSGNPYNEQFF. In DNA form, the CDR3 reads TGTGCCAGCAGTTCCAGCGGGAATCCCTACAATGAGCAGTTCTTC.

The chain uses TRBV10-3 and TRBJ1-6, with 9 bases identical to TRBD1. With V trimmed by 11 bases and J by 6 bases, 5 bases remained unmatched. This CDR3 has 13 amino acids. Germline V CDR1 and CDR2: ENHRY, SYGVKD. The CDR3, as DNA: TGTGCCGGCCGGGACAGGGTTAATTCACCCCTCCACTTT. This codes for CAGRDRVNSPLHF.

The CDR3 DNA is TGTGCCAGCAGCTTAGGCAGGCAAGGCTACACCTTC. Its protein is CASSLGRQGYTF. V usage is TRBV7-2 and J usage is TRBJ1-2; no definite D call. This CDR3 comprises 12 residues. Per the germline V gene, CDR1 is SGHTA and CDR2 is FQGNSA. Trimming left V 1 base short and J 8 bases short, with 8 bases between.

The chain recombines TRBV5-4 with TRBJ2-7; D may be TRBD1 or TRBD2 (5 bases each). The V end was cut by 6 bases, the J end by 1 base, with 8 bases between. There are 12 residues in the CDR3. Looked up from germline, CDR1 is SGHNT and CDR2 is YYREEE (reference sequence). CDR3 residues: CASTGASYEQYF. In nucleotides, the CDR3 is TGTGCCAGCACCGGGGCTTCCTACGAGCAGTACTTC. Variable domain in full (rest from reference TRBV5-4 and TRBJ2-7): ETGVTQSPTHLIKTRGQQVTLRCSSQSGHNTVSWYQQALGQGPQFIFQYYREEENGRGNFPPRFSGLQFPNYSSELNVNALELDDSALYLCASTGASYEQYFGPGTRLTVT.

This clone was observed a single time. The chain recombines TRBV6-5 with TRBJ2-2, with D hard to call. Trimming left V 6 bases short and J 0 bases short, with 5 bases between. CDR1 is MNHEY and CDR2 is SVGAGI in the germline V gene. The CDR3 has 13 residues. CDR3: CASRVANTGELFF. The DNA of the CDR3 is TGTGCCAGCAGGGTAGCGAACACCGGGGAGCTGTTTTTT.

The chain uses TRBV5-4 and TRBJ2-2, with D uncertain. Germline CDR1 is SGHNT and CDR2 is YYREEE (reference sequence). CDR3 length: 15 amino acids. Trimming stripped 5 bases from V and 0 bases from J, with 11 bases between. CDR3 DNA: TGTGCCAGCAGTTTCCTTACCCCGAACACCGGGGAGCTGTTTTTT. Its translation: CASSFLTPNTGELFF.

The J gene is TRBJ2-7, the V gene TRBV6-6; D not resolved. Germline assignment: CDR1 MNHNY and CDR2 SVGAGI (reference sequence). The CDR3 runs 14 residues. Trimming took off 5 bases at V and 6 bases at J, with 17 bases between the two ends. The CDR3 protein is CASSPVRGLAEQYF. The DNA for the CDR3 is TGTGCCAGCAGTCCCGTTCGTGGGCTGGCCGAGCAGTACTTC.

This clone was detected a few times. CDR3 sequence reads: CASARSPSTDTQYF. DNA for the CDR3: TGTGCCAGCGCCAGGTCCCCTAGCACAGATACGCAGTATTTT. V usage is TRBV9 and J usage is TRBJ2-3, with no clear D. Trimming took 7 bases from V and 0 from J, leaving 12 bases between them. The germline gives CDR1 SGDLS, CDR2 YYNGEE. The CDR3 consists of 14 residues. The variable domain in full, with the rest retrieved from reference TRBV9 and TRBJ2-3, is DSGVTQTPKHLITATGQRVTLRCSPRSGDLSVYWYQQSLDQGLQFLIQYYNGEERAKGNILERFSAQQFPDLHSELNLSSLELGDSALYFCASARSPSTDTQYFGPGTRLTVL.

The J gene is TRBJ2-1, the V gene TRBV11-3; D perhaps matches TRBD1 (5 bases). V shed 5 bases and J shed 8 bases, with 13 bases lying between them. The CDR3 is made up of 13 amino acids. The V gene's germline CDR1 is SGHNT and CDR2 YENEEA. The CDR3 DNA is TGTGCCAGCAGCGCGCCCAGGGCCGATGAGCAGTTCTTC. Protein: CASSAPRADEQFF.

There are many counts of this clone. CDR3 region: CASSLQGGGEKLFF. As DNA, the CDR3 is TGTGCCAGCAGCCTCCAAGGCGGGGGCGAAAAACTGTTTTTT. The chain employs TRBV14 and TRBJ1-4, with D possibly being TRBD1 (6 bases). The length of the CDR3 is 14 residues. The germline V and J ends were trimmed by 4 bases and 8 bases, with 14 bases remaining between them. From germline, CDR1 is SGHDN and CDR2 FVKESK.

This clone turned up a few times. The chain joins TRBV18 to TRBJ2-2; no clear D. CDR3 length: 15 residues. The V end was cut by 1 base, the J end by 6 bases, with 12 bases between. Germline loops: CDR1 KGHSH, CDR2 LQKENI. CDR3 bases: TGTGCCAGCTCACCACTAGGCCTTTCGGCCGGGGAGCTGTTTTTT. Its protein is CASSPLGLSAGELFF.

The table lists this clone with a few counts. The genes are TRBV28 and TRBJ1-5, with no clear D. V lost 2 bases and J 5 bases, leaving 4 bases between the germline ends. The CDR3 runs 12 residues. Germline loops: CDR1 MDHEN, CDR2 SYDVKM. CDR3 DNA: TGTGCCAGCAGTTTACCGCATCAGCCCCAGCATTTT. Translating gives CASSLPHQPQHF.

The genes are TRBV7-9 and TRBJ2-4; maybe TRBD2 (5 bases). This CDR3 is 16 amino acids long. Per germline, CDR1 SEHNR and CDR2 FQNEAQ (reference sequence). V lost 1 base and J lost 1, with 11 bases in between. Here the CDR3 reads CASSLEGSGAKNIQYF. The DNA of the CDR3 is TGTGCCAGCAGCTTAGAGGGCTCGGGGGCCAAAAACATTCAGTACTTC.

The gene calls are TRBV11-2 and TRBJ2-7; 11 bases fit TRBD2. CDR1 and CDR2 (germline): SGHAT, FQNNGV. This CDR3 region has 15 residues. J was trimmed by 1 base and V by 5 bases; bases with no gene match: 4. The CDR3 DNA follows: TGTGCCAGCAGCCCAACTAGCGGGGGTTCCTACGAGCAGTACTTC. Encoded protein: CASSPTSGGSYEQYF.

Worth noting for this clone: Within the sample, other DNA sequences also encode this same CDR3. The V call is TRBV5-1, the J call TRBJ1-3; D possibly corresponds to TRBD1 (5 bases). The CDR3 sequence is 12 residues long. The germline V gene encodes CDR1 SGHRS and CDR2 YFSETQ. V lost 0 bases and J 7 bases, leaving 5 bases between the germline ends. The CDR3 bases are TGCGCCAGCAGCTTGGAGGGGAACACCATATATTTT. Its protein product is CASSLEGNTIYF. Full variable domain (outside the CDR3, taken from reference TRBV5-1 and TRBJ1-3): KAGVTQTPRYLIKTRGQQVTLSCSPISGHRSVSWYQQTPGQGLQFLFEYFSETQRNKGNFPGRFSGRQFSNSRSEMNVSTLELGDSALYLCASSLEGNTIYFGEGSWLTVV.

DNA of the CDR3: TGTGCCAGCAGCTTAGCGTGGGCAGGGGGAGGTCAGCCCCAGCATTTT. Its translation is CASSLAWAGGGQPQHF. The gene calls are TRBV7-2 and TRBJ1-5, with 7 bases matching TRBD1. The CDR3 loop spans 16 amino acids. The germline V gene encodes CDR1 SGHTA and CDR2 FQGNSA. Unmatched junction bases numbered 8, after V lost 0 bases and J lost 6 bases.

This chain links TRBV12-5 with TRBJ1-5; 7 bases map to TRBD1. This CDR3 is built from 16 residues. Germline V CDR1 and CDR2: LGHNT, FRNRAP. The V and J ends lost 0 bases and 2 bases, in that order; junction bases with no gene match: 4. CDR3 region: CASGLVSRGGNQPQHF. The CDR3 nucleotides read TGTGCTAGTGGTTTGGTGAGCAGGGGGGGCAATCAGCCCCAGCATTTT.